What follows is one T cell receptor (beta chain) and its context. Its matching antigen is unknown. The CDR3 contains 13 residues. V was cut by 5 bases and J by 8 bases, with 14 bases left in between. Per germline, CDR1 MNHEY and CDR2 SVGAGI. Sequencing used immunoSEQ multiplex PCR; TCRdb keeps in-frame clones, though not all of them. The data contain millions of clones, about 95% of them singletons. This record comes from a study of shared clonotypes between healthy human individuals. Broader study findings: An effect of sequencing depth on clonotype sharing among donors was expected.

Sequenced input: naive CD4+ T cells sorted from blood. Subset of the sample: CD45RA+ positively selected. V is TRBV6-5 and J is TRBJ2-3; no firm D call. The clonotype originates from a man aged 18 to 30 in good health. In nucleotides, the CDR3 is TGTGCCAGCAGTCCCCCAATCTTGAGTACGCAGTATTTT. Protein: CASSPPILSTQYF.